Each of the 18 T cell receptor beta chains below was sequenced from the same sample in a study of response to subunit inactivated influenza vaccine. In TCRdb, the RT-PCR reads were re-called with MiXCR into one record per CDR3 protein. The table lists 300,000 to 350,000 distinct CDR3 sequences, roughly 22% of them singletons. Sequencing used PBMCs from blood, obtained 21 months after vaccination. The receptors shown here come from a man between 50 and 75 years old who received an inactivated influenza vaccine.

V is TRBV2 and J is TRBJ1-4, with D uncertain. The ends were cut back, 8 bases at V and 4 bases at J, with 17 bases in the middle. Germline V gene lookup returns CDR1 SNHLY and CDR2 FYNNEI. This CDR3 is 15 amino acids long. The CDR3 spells CASRFTAGGNEKLFF. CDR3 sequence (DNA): TGTGCCAGCCGGTTCACGGCAGGCGGTAATGAAAAACTGTTTTTT. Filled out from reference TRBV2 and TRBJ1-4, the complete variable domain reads EPEVTQTPSHQVTQMGQEVILRCVPISNHLYFYWYRQILGQKVEFLVSFYNNEISEKSEIFDDQFSVERPDGSNFTLKIRSTKLEDSAMYFCASRFTAGGNEKLFFGSGTQLSVL.

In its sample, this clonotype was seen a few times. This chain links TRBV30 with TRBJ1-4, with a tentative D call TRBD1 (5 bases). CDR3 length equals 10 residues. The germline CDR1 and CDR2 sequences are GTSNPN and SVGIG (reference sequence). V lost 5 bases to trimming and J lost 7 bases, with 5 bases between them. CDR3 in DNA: TGTGCCTGGGGGGGTGAAAAACTGTTTTTT. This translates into CAWGGEKLFF.

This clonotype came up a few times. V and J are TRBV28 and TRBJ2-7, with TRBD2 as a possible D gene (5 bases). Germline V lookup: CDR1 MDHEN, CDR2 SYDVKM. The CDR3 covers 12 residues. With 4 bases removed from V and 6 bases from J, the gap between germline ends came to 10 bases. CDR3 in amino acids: CASSSRAIEQYF. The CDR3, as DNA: TGTGCCAGCAGTTCGAGGGCCATCGAGCAGTACTTC.

CDR3 in DNA: TGCAGCGCCCAAAAAAATAGCGGGAACTCCTACAATGAGCAGTTCTTC. Protein: CSAQKNSGNSYNEQFF. The V call is TRBV29-1, the J call TRBJ2-1; 8 bases line up with TRBD2. Trimming cost V 7 bases and J 0 bases; bases outside gene matches: 11. CDR3 length: 16 amino acids. Germline loops: CDR1 SQVTM, CDR2 ANQGSEA.

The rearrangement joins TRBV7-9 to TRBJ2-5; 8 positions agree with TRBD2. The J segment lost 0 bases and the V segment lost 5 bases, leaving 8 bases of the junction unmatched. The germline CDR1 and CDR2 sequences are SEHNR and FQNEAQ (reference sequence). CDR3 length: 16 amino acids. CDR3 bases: TGTGCCAGCAGCGTACCCGGCGGGGGGTACCAAGAGACCCAGTACTTC. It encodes CASSVPGGGYQETQYF.

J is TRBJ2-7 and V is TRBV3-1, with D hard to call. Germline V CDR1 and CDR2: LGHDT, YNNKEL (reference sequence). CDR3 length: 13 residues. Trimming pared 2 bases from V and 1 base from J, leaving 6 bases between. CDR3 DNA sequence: TGTGCCAGCAGCCAAAGACGGTCCTACGAGCAGTACTTC. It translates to CASSQRRSYEQYF.

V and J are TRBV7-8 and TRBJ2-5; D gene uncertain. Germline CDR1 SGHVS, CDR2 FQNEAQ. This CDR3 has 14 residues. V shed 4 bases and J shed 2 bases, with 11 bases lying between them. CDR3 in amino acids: CASSSNSRQETQYF. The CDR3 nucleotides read TGTGCCAGCAGCTCTAACTCACGGCAAGAGACCCAGTACTTC.

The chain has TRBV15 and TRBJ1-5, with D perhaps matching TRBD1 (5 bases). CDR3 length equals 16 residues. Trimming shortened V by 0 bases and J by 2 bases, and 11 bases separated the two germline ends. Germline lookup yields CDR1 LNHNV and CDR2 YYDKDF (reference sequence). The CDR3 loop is CATSRDPGNGNQPQHF. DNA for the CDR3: TGTGCCACCAGCAGAGATCCAGGGAACGGCAATCAGCCCCAGCATTTT.

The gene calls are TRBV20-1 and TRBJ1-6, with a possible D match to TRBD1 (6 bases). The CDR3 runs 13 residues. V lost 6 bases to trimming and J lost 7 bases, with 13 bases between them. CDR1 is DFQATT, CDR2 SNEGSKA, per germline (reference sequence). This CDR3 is CSAIRTENSPLHF. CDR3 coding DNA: TGCAGTGCCATTAGGACAGAGAATTCACCCCTCCACTTT.

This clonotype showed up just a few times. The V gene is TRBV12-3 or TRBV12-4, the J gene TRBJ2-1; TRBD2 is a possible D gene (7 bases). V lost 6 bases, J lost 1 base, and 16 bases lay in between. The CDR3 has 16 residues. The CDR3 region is CASSKEGGLSYNEQFF. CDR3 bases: TGTGCCAGCAGCAAAGAGGGGGGGCTATCCTACAATGAGCAGTTCTTC.

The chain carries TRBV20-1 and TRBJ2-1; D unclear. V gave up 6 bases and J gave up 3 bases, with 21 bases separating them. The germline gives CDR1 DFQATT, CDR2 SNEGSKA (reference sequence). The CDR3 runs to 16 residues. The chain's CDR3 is CSAITQSLTLYNEQFF. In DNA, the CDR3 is TGCAGTGCAATTACCCAATCACTAACCCTCTACAATGAGCAGTTCTTC.

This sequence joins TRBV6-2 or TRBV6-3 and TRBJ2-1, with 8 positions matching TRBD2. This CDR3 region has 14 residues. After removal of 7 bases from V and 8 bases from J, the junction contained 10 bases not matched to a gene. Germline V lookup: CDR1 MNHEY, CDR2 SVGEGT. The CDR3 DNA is TGTGCCAGCATCCCGGGGGGGGGCAGTTATGAGCAGTTCTTC. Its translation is CASIPGGGSYEQFF.

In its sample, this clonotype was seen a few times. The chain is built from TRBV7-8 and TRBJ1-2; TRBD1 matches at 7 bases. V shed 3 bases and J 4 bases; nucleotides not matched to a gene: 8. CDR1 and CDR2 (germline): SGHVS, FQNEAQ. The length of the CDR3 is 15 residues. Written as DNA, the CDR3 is TGTGCCAGCAGCTTGAACGACAGGGTCCCCTATGGCTACACCTTC. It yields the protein CASSLNDRVPYGYTF. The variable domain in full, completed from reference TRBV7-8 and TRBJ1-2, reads GAGVSQSPRYKVAKRGQDVALRCDPISGHVSLFWYQQALGQGPEFLTYFQNEAQLDKSGLPSDRFFAERPEGSVSTLKIQRTQQEDSAVYLCASSLNDRVPYGYTFGSGTRLTVV.

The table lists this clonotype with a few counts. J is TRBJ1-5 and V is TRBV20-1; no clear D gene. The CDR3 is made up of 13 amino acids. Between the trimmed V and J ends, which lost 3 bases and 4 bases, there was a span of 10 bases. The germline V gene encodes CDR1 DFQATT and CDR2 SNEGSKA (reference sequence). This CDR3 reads CSASRGINQPQHF. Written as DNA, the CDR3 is TGCAGTGCTAGTAGAGGGATAAATCAGCCCCAGCATTTT.

CDR3 in DNA: TGTGCCAGGAATTCGAGACAGGAAAGCAATCAGCCCCAGCATTTT. Its translation is CARNSRQESNQPQHF. V gene TRBV21-1 combines with J gene TRBJ1-5; the D call in the table, TRBD1, was not verified against the DNA. TRBV21-1 is recorded as a pseudogene. This CDR3 is 15 amino acids long.

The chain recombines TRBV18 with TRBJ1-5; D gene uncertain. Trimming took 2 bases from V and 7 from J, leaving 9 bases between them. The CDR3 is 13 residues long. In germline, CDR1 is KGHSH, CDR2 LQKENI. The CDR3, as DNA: TGTGCCAGCTCACCAGCAGTGGTGCAGCCCCAGCATTTT. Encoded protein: CASSPAVVQPQHF.

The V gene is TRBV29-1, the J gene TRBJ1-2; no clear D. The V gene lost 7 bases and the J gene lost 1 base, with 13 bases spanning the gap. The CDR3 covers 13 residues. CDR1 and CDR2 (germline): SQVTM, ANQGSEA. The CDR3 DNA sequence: TGCAGCGCTAGGACCCCAAGTAACTATGGCTACACCTTC. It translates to CSARTPSNYGYTF.

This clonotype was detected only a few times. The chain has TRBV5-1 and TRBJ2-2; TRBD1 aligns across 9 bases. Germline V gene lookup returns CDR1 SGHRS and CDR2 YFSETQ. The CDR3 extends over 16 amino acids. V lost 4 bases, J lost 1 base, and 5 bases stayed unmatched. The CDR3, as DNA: TGCGCCAGCAGCCCAGGGACAGGGCTGAACACCGGGGAGCTGTTTTTT. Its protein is CASSPGTGLNTGELFF.